The 5 T cell receptor beta chains below all came from one sample that was sequenced in a study of blood T cell repertoires in COVID-19. Clones were read by immunoSEQ multiplex PCR, and TCRdb kept only the in-frame ones, dropping some. The table lists about 75,000 clones, around 90% of them singletons, with more than 5.5% in the top ten. Sequencing was performed on peripheral blood. The source is a woman aged 45-65 years with acute or convalescent COVID-19.

J is TRBJ1-3 and V is TRBV21-1. TRBV21-1 is noted as a pseudogene. This CDR3 has 15 amino acids. The CDR3 spells CASSIGVLSGNTIYF. The CDR3 coding sequence is TGTGCCAGCAGCATAGGAGTTCTCTCTGGAAACACCATATATTTT.

This rearrangement joins TRBV5-5 to TRBJ2-3, with unresolved D. The germline V gene encodes CDR1 SGHKS and CDR2 YYEKEE (reference sequence). This CDR3 comprises 14 residues. V lost 2 bases and J 4 bases, leaving 11 bases between the germline ends. CDR3 loop: CASSFRVAADTQYF. CDR3 sequence (DNA): TGTGCCAGCAGCTTCCGGGTCGCCGCAGATACGCAGTATTTT. The whole variable domain, remainder taken from reference TRBV5-5 and TRBJ2-3, is DAGVTQSPTHLIKTRGQQVTLRCSPISGHKSVSWYQQVLGQGPQFIFQYYEKEERGRGNFPDRFSARQFPNYSSELNVNALLLGDSALYLCASSFRVAADTQYFGPGTRLTVL.

As DNA, the CDR3 is TGTGCCAGCAGCTTAGCGATAGGAGGGATGGAGACCCAGTACTTC. Translation: CASSLAIGGMETQYF. This chain links TRBV7-2 with TRBJ2-5; possible D gene TRBD2, 6 bases. V was trimmed by 0 bases and J by 5 bases, leaving 13 bases between them. This CDR3 comprises 15 residues. Per the germline V gene, CDR1 is SGHTA and CDR2 is FQGNSA.

The chain couples TRBV14 to TRBJ1-1; TRBD1 matches at 7 bases. Germline CDR1 is SGHDN and CDR2 is FVKESK. V dropped 9 bases and J dropped 3; count of bases not matched to a gene: 13. This CDR3 contains 15 residues. CDR3 amino acids: CARFVEGAFYTEAFF. The CDR3 coding sequence is TGTGCCAGATTTGTGGAGGGGGCCTTCTACACTGAAGCTTTCTTT.

This clone occurred a few times. This sequence joins TRBV4-2 and TRBJ2-7; TRBD1 is a possible D gene (7 bases). CDR3 length: 12 residues. V was cut by 8 bases and J by 6 bases, with 14 bases left in between. CDR1 LGHNA and CDR2 YNFKEQ come from the germline V gene. The CDR3 DNA reads TGTGCCAGCGGGACCCAGGGGGGCGAGCAGTACTTC. It codes for CASGTQGGEQYF.